This T cell receptor (beta chain) derives from a study of T cell responses to AZD1222 COVID-19 vaccine. Study-wide findings and caveats: Clonal diversity may have been underestimated, and the donors were mostly white British, with more females than males. Only five or six people who got AZD1222 tested seropositive at baseline.

Turning to this clone: Its specificity is unknown.

The V segment lost 6 bases and the J segment 1 base; nucleotides outside the gene matches: 6. There are 14 residues in the CDR3. CDR1 is LGHNA and CDR2 is YSLEER in the germline V gene. Assay used: immunoSEQ multiplex PCR; TCRdb lists only in-frame clones, some missing. The sample yields 130,000 to 150,000 clones, under 95% seen once. Sequencing was performed on peripheral blood, taken on day 0 of AZD1222 vaccination. The source of this sequence is an adult in good health. The V call is TRBV4-3, the J call TRBJ2-7, with 7 bases lining up with TRBD1. The CDR3 bases are TGCGCCAGCAGTCGGAGACAGGGTTCCTACGAGCAGTACTTC. Translating it yields CASSRRQGSYEQYF.